Shown below are 7 T cell receptor beta chains from a single sample sequenced in a study of PD-L1 blockade in urothelial cancer. Clones were read by immunoSEQ multiplex PCR, and TCRdb kept only the in-frame ones, dropping some. The table lists 25,000 to 30,000 clones, about 87% of them singletons, with 3.1% in the top ten. The input for sequencing was PBMCs, taken around atezolizumab (anti-PD-L1) treatment. Every receptor here comes from a man aged 50 to 59 with urothelial cancer.

This chain links TRBV7-8 with TRBJ2-2; 7 bases are shared with TRBD1. The CDR3 spans 17 residues. The germline V gene encodes CDR1 SGHVS and CDR2 FQNEAQ. V lost 4 bases, J lost 1 base, and 9 bases stayed unmatched. The CDR3 sequence is CASSSNRNRGNTGELFF. In DNA, the CDR3 is TGTGCCAGCAGCTCAAATAGAAACAGGGGGAACACCGGGGAGCTGTTTTTT.

The CDR3 DNA sequence: TGTGCCAGCAGCCTAGGGACAGGGGGTGAAAAACTGTTTTTT. This gives the protein CASSLGTGGEKLFF. The chain recombines TRBV7-6 with TRBJ1-4; 11 nucleotides agree with TRBD1. The CDR3 spans 14 residues. Germline CDR1 and CDR2: SGHVS and FNYEAQ. Trimming cost V 5 bases and J 7 bases; bases outside gene matches: 3.

V gene TRBV19 combines with J gene TRBJ2-2, with 11 bases aligning to TRBD2. CDR1 and CDR2 (germline): LNHDA, SQIVND (reference sequence). Trimming removed 5 bases from V and 5 bases from J; junction bases left unmatched: 4. The CDR3 sequence is 15 residues long. The CDR3 here is CASSVSGRGTGELFF. The CDR3 DNA is TGTGCCAGTAGTGTTAGCGGGAGGGGGACCGGGGAGCTGTTTTTT.

This clone was detected once. The gene calls are TRBV6-5 and TRBJ2-5; possibly TRBD1 for D (6 bases). Deletions cut 1 base from V and 10 bases from J, with 19 bases between. From germline, CDR1 is MNHEY and CDR2 SVGAGI. This CDR3 spans 15 amino acids. CDR3 sequence (DNA): TGTGCCAGCAGTTACTTCAGAACAGGGCCCGAGGGCCAGTACTTC. Amino acid sequence: CASSYFRTGPEGQYF.

The chain employs TRBV2 and TRBJ1-2; D perhaps matches TRBD1 (6 bases). The CDR3 covers 14 residues. Trimming removed 3 bases from V and 2 bases from J, with 10 bases in between. The germline V gene encodes CDR1 SNHLY and CDR2 FYNNEI. The CDR3: CASSEWGQNYGYTF. The CDR3, as DNA: TGTGCCAGCAGTGAGTGGGGGCAGAACTATGGCTACACCTTC.

The chain recombines TRBV30 with TRBJ2-2, with a tentative D call TRBD1 (5 bases). This CDR3 region has 16 residues. Between the trimmed V and J ends, which lost 6 bases and 5 bases, there was a span of 22 bases. Germline-derived CDR1 and CDR2 are GTSNPN and SVGIG (reference sequence). CDR3 sequence: CACTTVRGQGTGELFF. CDR3 DNA: TGTGCCTGCACCACCGTGCGTGGACAAGGGACCGGGGAGCTGTTTTTT.

J is TRBJ1-3 and V is TRBV11-2, with D tentatively TRBD1 (5 bases). CDR3 size: 15 residues. Germline CDR1 reads SGHAT; CDR2 reads FQNNGV. Trimming took off 1 base at V and 0 bases at J, with 7 bases between the two ends. The CDR3 sequence: CASSLADSSGNTIYF. In DNA form, the CDR3 reads TGTGCCAGCAGCTTAGCCGACAGCTCTGGAAACACCATATATTTT.